This T cell receptor beta chain came from a study of blood T cell repertoires in COVID-19. Sequenced by immunoSEQ multiplex PCR; TCRdb stores in-frame clones only, minus some. The data hold around 100,000 clones, with over 80% observed a single time. With 2 bases clipped from V and 1 base from J, the junction kept 5 bases outside the gene matches. The CDR3 runs 16 residues. Germline V gene lookup returns CDR1 KGHSH and CDR2 LQKENI. The sample taken for sequencing was peripheral blood. This clonotype originated in a human donor with active COVID-19. The donor label of this sample is uncertain. The chain couples TRBV18 to TRBJ1-3, with 7 bases matching TRBD1. The CDR3 is CASSPTQGVSGNTIYF. CDR3 bases: TGTGCCAGCTCACCAACCCAGGGGGTATCTGGAAACACCATATATTTT. Using reference TRBV18 and TRBJ1-3 for the parts outside the CDR3, the full variable domain is NAGVMQNPRHLVRRRGQEARLRCSPMKGHSHVYWYRQLPEEGLKFMVYLQKENIIDESGMPKERFSAEFPKEGPSILRIQQVVRGDSAAYFCASSPTQGVSGNTIYFGEGSWLTVV.